This T cell receptor beta chain is from a study of cytomegalovirus exposure and HLA in healthy donors. PCR amplification relied on 60 Vbeta primers (plus 13 Jbeta primers). Assay: immunoSEQ multiplex PCR; the TCRdb copy retains only in-frame clones and omits some. The sample yields around 95,000 clones, 65% to 90% seen once. Donors consisted of healthy bone marrow donors. Germline-derived CDR1 and CDR2 are SGHTA and FQGNSA. This CDR3 has 16 residues. The trim removed 4 bases at V and 0 bases at J, leaving 5 bases unmatched. The origin of this receptor is a man aged 25-40 years in good health and CMV-seropositive. The chain links TRBV7-2 to TRBJ2-2; 7 positions agree with TRBD2. Specimen: PBMCs. CDR3 in amino acids: CASSSLASANTGELFF. The CDR3 DNA reads as TGTGCCAGCAGCTCACTAGCGAGCGCGAACACCGGGGAGCTGTTTTTT.